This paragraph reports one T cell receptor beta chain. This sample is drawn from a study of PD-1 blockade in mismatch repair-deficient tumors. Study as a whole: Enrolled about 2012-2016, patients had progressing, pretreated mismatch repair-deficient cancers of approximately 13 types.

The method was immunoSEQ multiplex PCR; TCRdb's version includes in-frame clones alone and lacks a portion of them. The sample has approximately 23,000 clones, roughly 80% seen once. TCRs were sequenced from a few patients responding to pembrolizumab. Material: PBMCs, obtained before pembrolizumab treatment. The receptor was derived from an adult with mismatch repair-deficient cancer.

In nucleotides, the CDR3 is TGTGCCTGGAGTGACGGGAGGTACAGCTCCTATAATTCACCCCTCCACTTT. Translation: CAWSDGRYSSYNSPLHF. This sequence joins TRBV30 and TRBJ1-6; D is unclear. The germline gives CDR1 GTSNPN, CDR2 SVGIG (reference sequence). Deletions cut 1 base from V and 0 bases from J, with 13 bases between. This CDR3 has 17 amino acids.